This T cell receptor (beta chain) was sequenced in a study of T-cell memory formation after mild COVID-19. This clonotype appeared many times. CDR1 and CDR2 from the germline V gene are DFQATT and SNEGSKA (reference sequence). Trimming cost V 5 bases and J 7 bases, with 19 bases left between them. This CDR3 comprises 14 residues. TCRdb reprocessed the 5' RACE reads via MiXCR and lists one record per CDR3 protein. The data hold fewer than 70,000 distinct CDR3 sequences, with around 9.5% observed a single time. The sample consisted of PBMCs or a T cell subset sorted from them (not recorded which). The origin of this receptor is a man between 18 and 29 years old who had mild COVID-19 (a few samples of this study predate the infection). Cell type and time point are not known. The chain has TRBV20-1 and TRBJ2-3; no reliable D call. The CDR3 spells CSAPLPPSHNTQYF. In nucleotides, the CDR3 is TGCAGTGCTCCTCTGCCACCCAGCCACAATACGCAGTATTTT.